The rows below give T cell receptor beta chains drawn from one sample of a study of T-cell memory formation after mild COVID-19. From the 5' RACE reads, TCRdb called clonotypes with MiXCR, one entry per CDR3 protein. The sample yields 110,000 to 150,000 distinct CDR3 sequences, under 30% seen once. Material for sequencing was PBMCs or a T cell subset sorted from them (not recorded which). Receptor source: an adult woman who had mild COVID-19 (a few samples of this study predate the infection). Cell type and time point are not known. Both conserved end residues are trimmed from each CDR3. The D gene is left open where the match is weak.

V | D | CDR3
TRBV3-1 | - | ASSQEPDSFWNEQF
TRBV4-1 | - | ASSPGHGYEQY
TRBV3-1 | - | ASSQDSGLLEQF
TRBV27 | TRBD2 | ASSTLAGITGELF
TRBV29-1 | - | SVELGPGYT
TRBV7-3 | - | ASSPTTHNTGELF
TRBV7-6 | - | ASSLATPDTQY
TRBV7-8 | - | ASSPTGGVAYEQY
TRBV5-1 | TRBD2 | ASSPSGGINNEQF
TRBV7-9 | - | ASSLVAGTGANVLT
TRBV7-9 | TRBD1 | ASNPPGTGDCT